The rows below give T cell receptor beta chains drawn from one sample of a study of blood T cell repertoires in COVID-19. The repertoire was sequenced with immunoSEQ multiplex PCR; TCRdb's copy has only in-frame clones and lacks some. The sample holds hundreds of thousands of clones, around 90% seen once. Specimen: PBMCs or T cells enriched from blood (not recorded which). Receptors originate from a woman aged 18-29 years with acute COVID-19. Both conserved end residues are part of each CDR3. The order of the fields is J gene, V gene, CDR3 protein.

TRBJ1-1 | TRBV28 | CASSLQGARTEAFF
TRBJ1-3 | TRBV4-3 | CASSQDPLGNTIYF
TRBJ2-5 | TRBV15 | CATSSTRDRGVETQYF
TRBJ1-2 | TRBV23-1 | CASSHFGQNYGYTF
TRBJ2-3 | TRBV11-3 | CASSLGRALTDTQYF
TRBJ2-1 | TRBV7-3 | CASSPRLARWDEQFF
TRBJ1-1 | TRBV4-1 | CASSYTTTGGGTEAFF
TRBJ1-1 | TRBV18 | CASSPWATENTEAFF
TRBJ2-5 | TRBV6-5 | CASSSNSGSPQETQYF
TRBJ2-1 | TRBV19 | CASSSGTSRNEQFF
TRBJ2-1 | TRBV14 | CASSQIPGWNEQFF
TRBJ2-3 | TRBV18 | CASSPGSYSTDTQYF
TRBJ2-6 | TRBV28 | CASSWEGVSGANVLTF
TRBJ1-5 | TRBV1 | CTSSNGQLRHQQRHNQPQHF
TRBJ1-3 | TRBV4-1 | CASSQEGGGTGRVTIYF
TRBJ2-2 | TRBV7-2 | CASSVKTGIGNTGELFF
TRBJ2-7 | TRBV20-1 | CSASTDSYEQYF
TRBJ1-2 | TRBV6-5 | CASSYRGQGSGYTF
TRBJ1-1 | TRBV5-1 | CASSVLQGASTEAFF
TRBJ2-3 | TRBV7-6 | CASSWPTSGRADTQYF
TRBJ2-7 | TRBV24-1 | CKREGRLYEQYF
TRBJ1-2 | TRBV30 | CAWRGRGTDYAWGYTF
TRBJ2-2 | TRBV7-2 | CASSFLGRGLTGELFF
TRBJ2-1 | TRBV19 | CASTRTSGSYNEQFF
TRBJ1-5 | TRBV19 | CASSIEDRRNQPQHF
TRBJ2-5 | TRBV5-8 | CASSSTRQETQYF
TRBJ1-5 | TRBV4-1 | CASSQVGLPYSNQPQHF
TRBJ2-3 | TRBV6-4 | CASSRGREGTDTQYF
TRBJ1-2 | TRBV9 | CASSFTAGGGNYGYTF
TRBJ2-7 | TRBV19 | CASSMATSYEQYF
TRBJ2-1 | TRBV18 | CASSHKSYNEQFF
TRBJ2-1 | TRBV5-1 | CASSLDRGRSSYNEQFF
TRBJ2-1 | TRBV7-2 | CASSLKRPYQPYNEQFF
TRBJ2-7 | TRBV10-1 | CASSESTFHEQYF
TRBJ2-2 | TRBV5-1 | CASSPTSTTGELFF
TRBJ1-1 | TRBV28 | CASMIGGAAWTEAFF
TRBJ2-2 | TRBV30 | CAWTGTGVTGELFF
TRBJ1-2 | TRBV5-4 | CASRQGIHYGYTF
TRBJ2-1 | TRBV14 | CASSQDQARTSGRFNEQFF
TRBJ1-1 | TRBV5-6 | CASSLAWQGGPHTEAFF
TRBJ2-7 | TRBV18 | CASSPQDSYEQYF
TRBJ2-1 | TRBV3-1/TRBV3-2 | CASSQDWQREYNEQFF
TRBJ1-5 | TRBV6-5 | CASSRTGDQPQHF
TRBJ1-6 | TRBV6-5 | CASSYGTGGNSPLHF
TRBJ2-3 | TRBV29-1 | CSVEGGGSTDTQYF
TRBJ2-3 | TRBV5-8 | CASSLKGTGDTQYF
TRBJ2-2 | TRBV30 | CAWSIWTGVNTGELFF
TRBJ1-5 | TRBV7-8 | CASSRSQGLQPQHF